These 17 T cell receptor beta chains were all obtained from the same sample, sequenced in a study of CD4 and CD8 cells across lung adenocarcinoma regions. TCRdb reprocessed the PCR reads with MiXCR, giving one entry per CDR3 protein. The sample contains fewer than 9,500 distinct CDR3 sequences, about half of which appear only once. Material for sequencing was CD8+ T cells from the center of a lung tumor. Receptors were obtained from a male donor with lung adenocarcinoma. The CD4 and CD8 labels of this study may be unreliable.

A word on this clonotype: At one end, the junction sequence differs from germline, possibly due to a read error. V and J are TRBV7-8 and TRBJ2-3; tentatively, D is TRBD1 (5 bases). The CDR3 loop spans 15 amino acids. CDR1 and CDR2 from the germline V gene are SGHVS and FQNEAQ. The CDR3 DNA sequence: TGTGCCCGCAGCTTGGGGCGATGCGGCAAAGATATGCAGTATTTT. Amino acids: CARSLGRCGKDMQYF.

The chain employs TRBV6-1 and TRBJ2-1; D call uncertain. The J call may be faulty, since TRBJ2-5 better matches the DNA end. The germline gives CDR1 MNHNS, CDR2 SASEGT. This CDR3 region has 13 residues. The CDR3 region has the DNA TGTGCCAGCAGTGAAGTTCGGTGGGAGACCCAGTACTTC. Translation gives CASSEVRWETQYF.

This chain connects TRBV2 to TRBJ2-1; D call uncertain. Trimming took off 4 bases at V and 2 bases at J, with 12 bases between the two ends. The CDR3 is 15 amino acids. Germline V gene data show CDR1 as SNHLY and CDR2 as FYNNEI. CDR3 amino acids: CASSAGGIAYNEQFF. The DNA of the CDR3 is TGTGCCAGCAGTGCAGGTGGGATCGCCTACAATGAGCAGTTCTTC.

This clonotype was recorded only once. The chain is built from TRBV15 and TRBJ2-3; no clear D. V dropped 1 base and J dropped 0 bases, with 8 bases sitting between them. Germline V gene data show CDR1 as LNHNV and CDR2 as YYDKDF (reference sequence). This CDR3 contains 15 residues. This CDR3 is CATSRVLGSTDTQYF. CDR3 nucleotide sequence: TGTGCCACCAGCAGAGTATTAGGAAGCACAGATACGCAGTATTTT.

This clonotype has only a few counts. This chain links TRBV7-8 with TRBJ2-7, with TRBD2 matching 9 bases. This CDR3 is built from 15 residues. J was trimmed by 5 bases and V by 4 bases; bases with no gene match: 9. CDR1 and CDR2 from the germline V gene are SGHVS and FQNEAQ. CDR3 loop: CASSSEGLAIDEQYF. In DNA form, the CDR3 reads TGTGCCAGCAGCTCCGAGGGACTAGCAATAGACGAGCAGTACTTC.

This clonotype was recorded at least ten times. The chain employs TRBV4-1 and TRBJ1-2; D is perhaps TRBD1 (5 bases). V was pared by 2 bases and J by 4 bases, with 14 bases between. Looked up from germline, CDR1 is MGHRA and CDR2 is YSYEKL. This CDR3 has 15 amino acids. The CDR3 DNA sequence: TGCGCCAGCAGCCAACCGGGACCCTCTTCCTATGGCTACACCTTC. Protein product: CASSQPGPSSYGYTF.

The rearrangement links TRBV6-1 to TRBJ2-3, with TRBD1 matching 10 bases. The V segment lost 6 bases and the J segment 6 bases; nucleotides outside the gene matches: 12. The CDR3 contains 16 residues. Germline-derived CDR1 and CDR2 are MNHNS and SASEGT. CDR3 bases: TGTGCCAGCAGGGGGACAGGGGATGAACTTTGGGATACGCAGTATTTT. Protein: CASRGTGDELWDTQYF.

This chain uses TRBV6-1 with TRBJ1-5; D is unclear. V was shortened by 8 bases and J by 2 bases, with 7 bases between the two germline ends. The germline CDR1 and CDR2 sequences are MNHNS and SASEGT. The CDR3 is 12 residues long. CDR3 loop: CASGQRNQPQHF. CDR3 DNA sequence: TGTGCCAGCGGGCAGCGCAATCAGCCCCAGCATTTT.

This clonotype was counted ten times or more. The chain has TRBV7-2 and TRBJ1-4, with D perhaps matching TRBD1 (5 bases). Deletions cut 5 bases from V and 0 bases from J, with 10 bases between. This CDR3 contains 15 residues. Germline V gene data show CDR1 as SGHTA and CDR2 as FQGNSA. The CDR3 spells CASSKTGPTNEKLFF. For the CDR3, the DNA is TGTGCCAGCAGCAAAACAGGCCCAACTAATGAAAAACTGTTTTTT.

About this clonotype itself: One junction end disagrees with the germline gene, perhaps due to a read error. The chain carries TRBV27 and TRBJ2-6; D may be TRBD1 or TRBD2 (6 bases each). In germline, CDR1 is MNHEY, CDR2 SMNVEV (reference sequence). This CDR3 region has 15 residues. CDR3 nucleotides: TGTGCCAGCAGTTCAAGGGGCTCGGGGGCCTACGAGCAGTCCTTC. Its translation is CASSSRGSGAYEQSF.

This sequence joins TRBV24-1 and TRBJ2-1; D uncertain. CDR1 and CDR2 (germline): KGHDR, SFDVKD. The V end was cut by 2 bases, the J end by 3 bases, with 10 bases between. This CDR3 contains 15 residues. CDR3 nucleotide sequence: TGTGCCACCAGTGATTCCATCGATTACTACAATGAGCAGTTCTTC. Translated, it gives CATSDSIDYYNEQFF.

The chain recombines TRBV10-3 with TRBJ2-1, with D tentatively TRBD2 (6 bases). This CDR3 comprises 14 residues. CDR1 is ENHRY, CDR2 SYGVKD, per germline. V lost 8 bases to trimming and J lost 5 bases, with 16 bases between them. The CDR3 here is CAIGRLATNNEQFF. The CDR3 DNA follows: TGTGCCATCGGGCGGCTAGCGACTAACAATGAGCAGTTCTTC.

The CDR3 region is CASSPLYGAYNEQFF. The CDR3, as DNA: TGTGCCAGCAGCCCTTTGTATGGGGCCTACAATGAGCAGTTCTTC. The rearrangement links TRBV7-2 to TRBJ2-1, with unresolved D. Trimming took off 5 bases at V and 2 bases at J, with 13 bases between the two ends. Germline values: CDR1 SGHTA, CDR2 FQGNSA. The CDR3 runs to 15 residues.

This clonotype was seen ten or more times. The chain carries TRBV6-1 and TRBJ2-2, with D possibly being TRBD2 (5 bases). The CDR3 totals 15 residues. In germline, CDR1 is MNHNS, CDR2 SASEGT. The V end lost 1 base, the J end lost 6 bases, and 12 bases lay between the germline ends. The CDR3 here is CASSEGASHSGELFF. The CDR3 nucleotides read TGTGCCAGCAGTGAAGGGGCTAGCCACTCCGGGGAGCTGTTTTTT.

The chain has TRBV6-1 and TRBJ2-3; 10 nucleotides line up with TRBD1. This CDR3 comprises 15 residues. From germline, CDR1 is MNHNS and CDR2 SASEGT. The V segment lost 6 bases and the J segment 2 bases; nucleotides outside the gene matches: 5. CDR3 in amino acids: CASRQTGGSTDTQYF. CDR3 in DNA: TGTGCCAGCAGGCAGACAGGGGGCTCCACAGATACGCAGTATTTT.

This clonotype came up many times. The gene calls are TRBV12-3 or TRBV12-4 and TRBJ1-1, with D unresolved. Trimming left V 1 base short and J 9 bases short, with 15 bases between. The CDR3 length is 14 residues. Written as DNA, the CDR3 is TGTGCCAGCAGTTTAGTAATCGGCGGTGGTAAAGCTTTCTTT. Translation gives CASSLVIGGGKAFF.

This sequence joins TRBV6-5 and TRBJ2-1; 10 bases align to TRBD2. The end of the DNA aligns better with TRBJ2-7, so the J call may be wrong. CDR1 and CDR2 (germline): MNHEY, SVGAGI. The CDR3 has 15 residues. CDR3 sequence: CASSYKREGPYEQYF. CDR3 in DNA: TGTGCCAGCAGTTACAAGCGGGAGGGCCCCTACGAGCAGTACTTC.